The rows below give T cell receptor beta chains drawn from one sample of a study of shared clonotypes between healthy human individuals. The data were produced by immunoSEQ multiplex PCR, yet TCRdb's version contains in-frame clones alone and is incomplete. The profile shows about 1 million clones, more than 65% of them singletons. Specimen: memory CD4+ T cells sorted from blood. The receptors derive from a man aged 18 to 30 in good health. Both conserved end residues are part of each CDR3. The D gene is left open where the match is weak. Clone size is stated in some rows and not others, as once, few, many or a class when expanded.

>NA|TRBJ2-3|TRBV2|NA
TGTGCCAGCAGTCCGGACCTCCGAGATACGCAGTATTTT
CASSPDLRDTQYF
>few|TRBJ2-5|TRBV5-4|NA
TGTGCCAGCAGCTTGGGGGGTGGGGAGACCCAGTACTTC
CASSLGGGETQYF
>NA|TRBJ2-2|TRBV5-6|NA
TGTGCCAGCAGCTCGGCGGGGTTAAGCCCCACCGGGGAGCTGTTTTTT
CASSSAGLSPTGELFF
>NA|TRBJ1-5|TRBV6-5|NA
TGTGCCAGCAAGACGTTTGGGACGGACAATCAGCCCCAGCATTTT
CASKTFGTDNQPQHF
>NA|TRBJ2-3|TRBV7-2|TRBD2
TGTGCCAGCCAAACGGGGGGAGGGCGGTCCTCAGATACGCAGTATTTT
CASQTGGGRSSDTQYF
>NA|TRBJ1-1|TRBV5-1|TRBD1
TGCGCCAGCAGCCCTAGGGGACAGGGTGCGAACACTGAAGCTTTCTTT
CASSPRGQGANTEAFF
>once|TRBJ1-2|TRBV11-2|NA
TGTGCCAGCAACATGCTGGGGCAGCCCACTAACTATGGCTACACCTTC
CASNMLGQPTNYGYTF
>NA|TRBJ1-2|TRBV27|NA
TGTGCCAGCCGCCTCGGTAGGGGGTCTGACTATGGCTACACCTTC
CASRLGRGSDYGYTF
>NA|TRBJ2-7|TRBV7-8|TRBD1
TGTGCCAGCAGCAACCAGGGACAGGGCTCCTTC
CASSNQGQGSF
>few|TRBJ1-2|TRBV6-6|NA
TGTGCCAGCATCCCGACGGGTAGATCCTATGGCTACACCTTC
CASIPTGRSYGYTF
>NA|TRBJ2-7|TRBV11-2|NA
TGTGCCAGCAGCTTAGAAGGTCTCTACGAGCAGTACTTC
CASSLEGLYEQYF
>NA|TRBJ1-4|TRBV25-1|NA
TGTGCCAGCAGTGATCACGGGGGGCCGGATGAAAAACTGTTTTTT
CASSDHGGPDEKLFF
>NA|TRBJ2-7|TRBV6-5|TRBD1
TGTGCCAGCAGCCTAGGGGGCCCCTACGAGCAGTACTTC
CASSLGGPYEQYF
>NA|TRBJ1-2|TRBV4-3|TRBD1
TGCGCCAGCAGTCGTACAGGGGAGGGCTATGGCTACACCTTC
CASSRTGEGYGYTF
>NA|TRBJ2-7|TRBV5-4|NA
TGTGCCAGCAGCTTGGCTCTAAGGCCCTACGAGCAGTACTTC
CASSLALRPYEQYF
>NA|TRBJ2-3|TRBV12-5|TRBD2
TGTGCTAGTGGTTCGGGACTAGCGGGAGGAAGCACAGATACGCAGTATTTT
CASGSGLAGGSTDTQYF
>few|TRBJ1-5|TRBV29-1|TRBD1
TGCAGCGCCCCACAGCGGGACAGGGCTCTTGATAGCAATCAGCCCCAGCATTTT
CSAPQRDRALDSNQPQHF
>NA|TRBJ2-7|TRBV7-2|TRBD1
TGTGCCAGCAGCCGGGACAGGGGGCAAGAGCAGTACTTC
CASSRDRGQEQYF
>NA|TRBJ2-7|TRBV4-3|NA
TGCGCCAGCAGCCAACTCCGCGGGATGGGGTACGAGCAGTACTTC
CASSQLRGMGYEQYF
>NA|TRBJ2-2|TRBV5-1|NA
TGCGCCAGCAGGCCGCAGATGAACACCGGGGAGCTGTTTTTT
CASRPQMNTGELFF
>NA|TRBJ1-3|TRBV28|NA
TGTGCCAGCAGTTCGACGGGCTTCTCTGGAAACACCATATATTTT
CASSSTGFSGNTIYF
>once|TRBJ2-7|TRBV5-1|TRBD2
TGCGCCAGCAGCTCAGGGACTAGCGGGAGCTCCTACGAGCAGTACTTC
CASSSGTSGSSYEQYF
>NA|TRBJ1-2|TRBV30|NA
TGTGCCTGGAGTGTACAGTTTAGAGGTGGCTACACCTTC
CAWSVQFRGGYTF
>once|TRBJ2-7|TRBV30|NA
TGTGCCTGGAGGGATTACTACGAGCAGTACTTC
CAWRDYYEQYF
>NA|TRBJ2-3|TRBV7-2|NA
TGTGCCAGCAGACCGAAGGGGGGGGCCACAGATACGCAGTATTTT
CASRPKGGATDTQYF
>NA|TRBJ1-3|TRBV19|NA
TGTGCCAGTACTGCGGTCCTCTCTGGAAACACCATATATTTT
CASTAVLSGNTIYF
>NA|TRBJ2-2|TRBV5-6|NA
TGTGCCAGCAGCTTTGCTACCGGGGAGCTGTTTTTT
CASSFATGELFF
>NA|TRBJ1-2|TRBV29-1|TRBD1
TGCAGCGTTGGGGGACAGGCCCCGGGCGGCTACACCTTC
CSVGGQAPGGYTF
>NA|TRBJ2-7|TRBV28|NA
TGTGCCAGCAGTTTAGCAGTTATGGGTTACGAGCAGTACTTC
CASSLAVMGYEQYF
>NA|TRBJ2-7|TRBV19|TRBD1
TGTGCCAGTAGTTCTCCCGGGACAGGGAGCTCCTACGAGCAGTACTTC
CASSSPGTGSSYEQYF
>NA|TRBJ2-7|TRBV5-4|NA
TGTGCCAGCAGCCCCGAACTATCCTCCTACGAGCAGTACTTC
CASSPELSSYEQYF
>once|TRBJ1-2|TRBV2|TRBD1
TGTGCCAGCAGTGGAGGACAGGGCTATGGCTACACCTTC
CASSGGQGYGYTF
>NA|TRBJ2-1|TRBV7-2|TRBD2
TGTGCCAGCAGCTTAGGTATCGGACTAGCGGGGGGACGGAATGAGCAGTTCTTC
CASSLGIGLAGGRNEQFF
>NA|TRBJ1-6|TRBV10-2|NA
TGCGCCAGCAGTGACAGCGCCCTTGATAATTCACCCCTCCACTTT
CASSDSALDNSPLHF
>NA|TRBJ1-1|TRBV7-9|NA
TGTGCCAGCAGCTTTGGGAAGAACACTGAAGCTTTCTTT
CASSFGKNTEAFF
>NA|TRBJ2-5|TRBV19|NA
TGTGCCAGTAGTATAGGTTCAGAGACCCAGTACTTC
CASSIGSETQYF
>NA|TRBJ2-1|TRBV18|NA
TGTGCCAGCTCACCACCGATGAGCACCACTGAGCAGTTCTTC
CASSPPMSTTEQFF
>once|TRBJ2-1|TRBV27|TRBD2
TGTGCCAGCAGCGACCACCGACTAGCGGGAGGCCCAGGGGAGCAGTTCTTC
CASSDHRLAGGPGEQFF
>NA|TRBJ2-7|TRBV5-1|TRBD2
TGCGCCAGCAGCTCCGAGACTAGCGGGGGCTACGAGCAGTACTTC
CASSSETSGGYEQYF
>NA|TRBJ2-5|TRBV7-2|TRBD2
TGTGCCAGCAGTCCTAGCGGGGGCCGCCAGAAGACCCAGTACTTC
CASSPSGGRQKTQYF
>NA|TRBJ2-7|TRBV7-9|NA
TGTGCCAGCAGCCCAGCTTCGGACGGCCCTCGCGGGGAGCAGTACTTC
CASSPASDGPRGEQYF
>NA|TRBJ1-2|TRBV30|NA
TGTGCCTGGAGCTTGGGGGTGGGCGGCTACACCTTC
CAWSLGVGGYTF
>NA|TRBJ1-3|TRBV5-1|NA
TGCGCCAGCAGCTGGGACCGATCCTCTGGAAACACCATATATTTT
CASSWDRSSGNTIYF
>NA|TRBJ1-1|TRBV18|TRBD1
TGTGCCAGCTCACTGTTGCTAGCAAGACAGGGGGCGCCGAACACTGAAGCTTTCTTT
CASSLLLARQGAPNTEAFF
>NA|TRBJ1-6|TRBV2|NA
TGTGCCAGCAGGGGGGTGGAGAATTCACCCCTCCACTTT
CASRGVENSPLHF
>NA|TRBJ1-4|TRBV5-6|NA
TGTGCCAGCAGCTTGTATCTTATGACAGAAAGTAATGAAAAACTGTTTTTT
CASSLYLMTESNEKLFF
>NA|TRBJ2-5|TRBV7-9|NA
TGTGCCAGTACTCGTATGGCGGGGCTCCAAGAGACCCAGTACTTC
CASTRMAGLQETQYF
>few|TRBJ1-6|TRBV30|TRBD1
TGTGCCTGGAGGGGGACAGGGCGATCGTCAAATTCACCCCTCCACTTT
CAWRGTGRSSNSPLHF
>once|TRBJ2-1|TRBV15|NA
TGTGCCACCAGCACCAGGGTGGCGGTCCACAATGAGCAGTTCTTC
CATSTRVAVHNEQFF
>NA|TRBJ2-5|TRBV4-3|NA
TGCGCCAGCAGCCAAGCGACGGGATGGGAGACCCAGTACTTC
CASSQATGWETQYF
>NA|TRBJ1-2|TRBV6-5|NA
TGTGCCAGCAGCCCGTCTAACTATGGCTACACCTTC
CASSPSNYGYTF
>many|TRBJ1-1|TRBV5-5|NA
TGTGCCAGCAGCTTGAATTGGCGTGGTGCGACTGAAGCTTTCTTT
CASSLNWRGATEAFF
>NA|TRBJ2-2|TRBV5-1|TRBD1
TGCGCCAGCAGCACCGGACAGGGGTTGGCCGGGGAGCTGTTTTTT
CASSTGQGLAGELFF